Given below is one TCR beta chain in context. Its target antigen remains unknown. No much larger clonotype is one base removed from it; base qualities were not supplied. The data stem from a study of cytomegalovirus exposure and HLA in healthy donors (dated by TCRdb to the late 2010s). Looking at the study overall: An earlier analysis of some 620 of the donors reported 250 to 300 Gb of sequence data and around 120 million unique TCR beta sequences obtained from approximately 180 million T cells. An early release that covered several hundred HLA-typed donors contained 300 to 350 gigabases of sequencing data and 65 million to 100 million unique TCR sequences. Among the roughly 400 genotyped donors, roughly 80% belonged to the genetic ancestry cluster associated with self-reported Caucasian donors. The study aimed to test whether cataloging public T cell receptors could reveal signatures of past pathogen exposure. The study used immunosequencing to profile the T cell repertoires of more than 650 subjects and linked those repertoires to cytomegalovirus serostatus. A separate validation cohort of over 95 different subjects was used in addition to the roughly 670-subject first cohort. To predict cytomegalovirus infection status, the study combined high-throughput TCR immunosequencing, statistical association of individual TCRs with disease status, and machine learning. To study patterns of TCR occurrence, a later analysis re-analyzed previously published TCR beta repertoires from around 700 donors and added high-resolution HLA genotyping. Rather than drawing on any new phenotypic data, the later analysis identified candidate immune exposures from TCR beta sequences and the way those sequences occurred across donors. In an earlier analysis of a few hundred of the donors, high-throughput TCR beta sequencing was used to judge whether each TCR beta V gene segment behaved as functional or pseudogenic. Alongside the repertoire data, information on donor age, sex, ethnicity and CMV serostatus was compiled. A later genetic analysis used genome-wide SNP genotypes for about three fifths of the 666 donors, treating that subset as a discovery cohort. All discovery cohort repertoires had been generated using a single sequencing platform. Class I and class II HLA loci were covered by the typing at four-digit resolution. The number of typed donors differed by locus: about 629-630 for A, B, C, DRB1 and DQB1; roughly 510 for DQA1; approximately 600 for DPA1; and roughly 450 for DPB1. About five DR-DQ haplotypes were handled as single units for association and clustering because linkage in the cohort was strong. Among some 400 genotyped donors of the cohort, an average of approximately 250,000 unique TCR beta nucleotide sequences were sequenced per donor, roughly a sixth of them non-productive.

The CDR3, cysteine through phenylalanine, is 16 amino acids long. Only the CDR3 region is kept as DNA, spanning 48 bases read in frame from base 1. The germline V gene provides CDR1 MDHEN and CDR2 SYDVKM. A distance of 15 bases separates the germline ends of V and J, which lose 2 bases and 2 bases respectively. Overall study outcomes, separate from this receptor: Cytomegalovirus status was reported to be diagnosed by the classifier with high specificity and sensitivity in both the original and validation cohorts. Broadly in line with IMGT annotations, most TCR beta V segments showed up in productive rearrangements about 87% or about 30% of the time in an earlier analysis of approximately 600 of the donors. A later genetic analysis reported fewer N-insertions in productive TCRs among donors in an Asian-associated ancestry cluster than the roughly 700-donor mean. A further reported finding was that TCR beta sequences accurately predicted the HLA-A and HLA-B alleles for most subjects in the first cohort. It was suggested by the authors that the approach could potentially be generalized to other disease states and immunological phenotypes. CMV serostatus was the only immune exposure information available for the cohort. Because counts were too low, roughly 16 rarely observed V segments, including chromosome 9 orphons, were excluded from the earlier analysis of 587 of the donors. Most TCR sequences were observed very rarely across donors, whereas some public TCRs were present in many individuals. In a later analysis, TCR association rates were found to vary across HLA loci, with the most associated TCRs seen for DRB1 alleles and the fewest for HLA-C alleles. A group of highly shared sequence variants was considered likely to be a technical artifact of the sequencing pipeline. When HLA alleles, especially DR and DQ, strongly co-occurred, TCR associations were difficult to assign to individual alleles. Only TCR beta chains were sequenced in this cohort, and the absence of alpha or paired-chain data limited detectable features. In a later analysis, several top co-occurrence clusters were reported to appear linked to parvovirus B19, influenza, CMV and Epstein-Barr virus. Sequencing depth was assumed to be roughly uniform across donors in the presence/absence analyses, though that assumption may not hold. The 87-base-pair reads could not distinguish some IMGT-functional V segments, including TRBV6-2 and TRBV6-3, so those segments were excluded. V-gene and J-gene trimming of TCR beta chains was associated with a missense DCLRE1C variant in a later genetic analysis, and the association was replicated in an independent cohort. Linkage disequilibrium might explain the correlated functional status among segregating V segments, but an unknown experimental factor could not be ruled out. The study listed approximately 150 TCR beta chains as associated with cytomegalovirus. Because HLA typing was unavailable for some donors at each locus, only the typed subset was used in association tests. Three of the identified cytomegalovirus-associated TCR beta chains were confirmed in vitro to be specific for cytomegalovirus antigens. Most CMV-associated TCR beta chains appeared to be HLA-restricted in a later analysis, and the HLA associations seemed to be driven largely by CMV exposure. Compared with equally common non-associated chains, HLA-associated TCR beta chains in a later analysis were more clonally expanded and had lower generation probabilities. A later analysis associated 15,000 to 20,000 TCR beta sequences with specific HLA alleles at a false discovery rate of 0.05.

In total, roughly 670 healthy bone marrow donors made up the cohort. At the time of sampling, all cohort members were nominally healthy, though unrecorded immune exposures were likely present. The donor was CMV seronegative and belonged to the group of over 300 seronegative cohort members. Each donor provided a peripheral blood sample, and peripheral blood mononuclear cells were used for TCR beta sequencing. The Qiagen DNeasy Blood Extraction Kit was used to extract genomic DNA from the blood cell samples. Library preparation used the immunoSEQ multiplex PCR assay. For the multiplex PCR, a mixture combining 60 forward primers for TCR Vbeta segments and 13 reverse primers for TCR Jbeta segments was used. The CDR3 region of rearranged TCR beta genes was amplified from genomic DNA by a multiplex PCR assay. Amplified TCR beta libraries were sequenced as 87-base-pair reads on the Illumina HiSeq System. For the original study's pipeline: A later analysis tallied some 79 million unique TCR beta chains across the 600 to 700 repertoires, and about 10 million of those chains were shared by two or more donors. A nearest-neighbor algorithm error-corrected the raw reads and collapsed the reads into unique sequences, merging closely related sequences to remove PCR and sequencing errors. To assign V, D and J gene segments, CDR3 sequences were aligned to IMGT reference sequences. For a sequence to be retained, a match of at least six nucleotides was required to both a V gene segment and a J gene segment. A rearrangement counted as productive if the CDR3 had no stop codons and remained in frame with V and J, and every other rearrangement counted as non-productive. CDR3 was defined by IMGT convention, running from the second conserved V-encoded cysteine to the conserved J-encoded phenylalanine. The earlier analysis of more than 450 of the donors excluded sequences that lacked an unambiguous match to a single V gene segment. In an earlier analysis of approximately 560 of the donors, a V segment was called functional when productive rearrangements were above 56.7%, and segregating when the standard deviation between donors exceeded 5%. A statistical classification framework was built for diagnosing cytomegalovirus status from the catalog of TCR beta chain sequences. In a later analysis, V and J genes were assigned by comparing TCR nucleotide sequences against IMGT/GENE-DB human TR gene sequences. A later analysis assigned CDR3 sequences and most-parsimonious VDJ recombination scenarios with the TCRdist pipeline. A later analysis defined each TCR beta chain by its CDR3 amino acid sequence plus V-gene family, and excluded reads lacking a unique V-gene family. A later analysis removed roughly 590 highly shared, low-generation-probability nucleotide sequences to deal with suspected cross-contamination and a sequencing artifact. In a later analysis, a clonal expansion index for each public chain was calculated from normalized within-repertoire ranks of inferred template counts. In a later analysis, generation probabilities were computed using a VDJ recombination model fitted to out-of-frame rearrangements, and the results were checked against IGoR. In a later analysis, hypergeometric tests were used to score TCR-TCR, TCR-HLA and TCR-CMV co-occurrence, with a repertoire-size bias correction applied to TCR pairs. A later analysis estimated false discovery rates by permuting HLA or CMV assignments 20 times. In a later analysis, co-occurring TCRs were grouped with DBSCAN, and TCRdist sequence similarity was added when clustering was performed within HLA-allele-positive subsets. Repertoires with fewer than 30,000 or more than 120,000 public chains were left out of co-occurrence clustering, as were a handful of repertoires with anomalous nucleotide sharing. TCRdb obtained this table from immuneACCESS and retained in-frame rearrangements with V and J assigned. These tables miss some clones; where compared with another copy, unresolved V genes account for less than half of the shortfall, and the remainder is unexplained. That table is the source of V, J and clone size, and D and trimming were worked out from the DNA. The sample table shows 70,000 to 95,000 clones, and around 81% are seen once. Approximately 1.9% of the sample rests with the top ten.

Sequencing was carried out using PBMCs. The chain uses TRBV28 and TRBJ2-5; D gene: possibly TRBD1, on 6 matching bases. The TCR originated in a woman in her thirties in good health and CMV-seronegative. The CDR3 amino acid sequence is: CASSLGLRGRQETQYF. The sequence in DNA is TGTGCCAGCAGTTTAGGATTGAGGGGGAGACAAGAGACCCAGTACTTC.